This TCR beta chain is drawn from a study of PD-1 blockade in classical Hodgkin lymphoma. Sequencing was performed with immunoSEQ multiplex PCR; in TCRdb, only in-frame clones are kept and a portion is missing. The table includes fewer than 3,500 clones, about 75% detected once. Losses at the gene ends were 2 bases for V and 8 bases for J; bases not matched to a gene: 5. The length of the CDR3 is 15 residues. CDR1 and CDR2 from the germline V gene are MNHEY and SVGAGI. The time point is: cycle 4 day 1 (C4D1), after 6 weeks of nivolumab. Every patient had relapsed following autologous stem cell transplantation, and cohorts differed in brentuximab vedotin exposure. The study isolated CD8+ T cells from thawed PBMCs by magnetic negative selection.

The V and J genes are TRBV6-5 and TRBJ2-1, with 11 positions matching TRBD2. The sequences come from CD8+ T cells from blood, collected before the fourth cycle of nivolumab. The receptor's source is a human donor with classical Hodgkin lymphoma. CDR3 sequence: CASSYSLAGGDEQFF. CDR3 bases: TGTGCCAGCAGTTACAGCCTAGCGGGAGGCGATGAGCAGTTCTTC.